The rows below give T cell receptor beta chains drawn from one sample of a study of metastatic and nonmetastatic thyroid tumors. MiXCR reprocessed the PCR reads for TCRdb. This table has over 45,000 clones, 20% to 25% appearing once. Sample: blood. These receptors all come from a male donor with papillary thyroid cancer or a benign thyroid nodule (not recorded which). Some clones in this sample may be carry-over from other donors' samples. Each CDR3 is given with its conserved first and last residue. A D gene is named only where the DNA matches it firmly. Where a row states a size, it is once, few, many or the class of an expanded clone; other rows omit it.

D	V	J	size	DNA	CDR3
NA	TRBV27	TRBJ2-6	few	TGTGCCAGCAGTTTATCGGCATCCTACTTGGGGGCCAACGTCCTGACTTTC	CASSLSASYLGANVLTF
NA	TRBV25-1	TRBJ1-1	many	TGTGCCAGCAGTGTCGGGCCGTACACTGAAGCTTTCTTT	CASSVGPYTEAFF
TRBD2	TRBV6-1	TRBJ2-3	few	TGTGCCAGCAGACCACCGGGACTAGCGGCTACAGATACGCAGTATTTT	CASRPPGLAATDTQYF
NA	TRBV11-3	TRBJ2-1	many	TGTGCCAGCAGCTTAGGGGGCCCTAGCTCCTACAATGAGCAGTTCTTC	CASSLGGPSSYNEQFF
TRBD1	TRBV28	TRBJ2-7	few	TGTGCCAGCAGTTTAGACACAGGGGAGCGCTCCTACGAGCAGTACTTC	CASSLDTGERSYEQYF
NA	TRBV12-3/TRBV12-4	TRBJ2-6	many	TGTGCCAGCAGTGCAGGGACTGGGGCCAACGTCCTGACTTTC	CASSAGTGANVLTF
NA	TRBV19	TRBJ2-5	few	TGTGCCAGTAGTATATCCGGGACGGAGACCCAGTACTTC	CASSISGTETQYF
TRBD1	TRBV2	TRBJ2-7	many	TGTGCCTGTAAACCGGGACAGGGGATCTACGAGCAGTACTTC	CACKPGQGIYEQYF
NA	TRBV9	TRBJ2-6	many	TGTGCCAGCACCCGGGACGGGGTAGTCCCTGGGGCCAACGTCCTGACTTTC	CASTRDGVVPGANVLTF
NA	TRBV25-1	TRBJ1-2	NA	TGTGCCAGCAGCCCTACCTTAATGTATGGGGTGGGCTACACCTTC	CASSPTLMYGVGYTF
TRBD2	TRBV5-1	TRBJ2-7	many	TGCGCCAGCAGCTTGGGAGGCGGGAGAGCATCCTACGAGCAGTACTTC	CASSLGGGRASYEQYF
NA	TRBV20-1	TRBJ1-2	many	TGCAGTGCTAGGCTAGTGGGGGGGTATGGCTACACCTTC	CSARLVGGYGYTF
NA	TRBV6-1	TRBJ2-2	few	TGTGCCAGCACTAGCCGGACCGGCTGGACCGTGGAGCTGTTTTTT	CASTSRTGWTVELFF
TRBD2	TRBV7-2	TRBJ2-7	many	TGTGCCAGCAGCGTACAGCGGGAGAGTGAGCAGTACTTC	CASSVQRESEQYF
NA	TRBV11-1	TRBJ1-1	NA	TGTGCCAGCAGCTTAGGGCGGGGCCGCAACACTGAAGCTTTCTTT	CASSLGRGRNTEAFF
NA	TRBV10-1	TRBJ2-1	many	TGCGCCAGCAGCCGGGGGACCTACAATGAGCAGTTCTTC	CASSRGTYNEQFF
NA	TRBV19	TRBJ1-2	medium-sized	TGTGCCACCATGGAGGTCGACGGCTACACCTTC	CATMEVDGYTF
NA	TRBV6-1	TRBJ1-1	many	TGTGCCAGCAGTGAATATACAGGGAACACTGAAGCTTTCTTT	CASSEYTGNTEAFF
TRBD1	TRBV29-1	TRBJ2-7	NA	TGCAGCGTTGGTGCAGGGGGCTACGAGCAGTACTTC	CSVGAGGYEQYF
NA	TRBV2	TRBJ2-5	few	TGTGCCAGCAGTGAAGGCCGGACCCCAGGAGAGACCCAGTACTTC	CASSEGRTPGETQYF
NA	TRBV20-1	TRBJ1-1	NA	TGCAGTGTTACGGGGCCCGAACGCGTTGGAATTACTGAAGCTTTCTTT	CSVTGPERVGITEAFF
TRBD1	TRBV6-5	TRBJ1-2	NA	TGTGCCAGCAGTTTCGCAGGGGGCTTTCAAGGCTACACCTTC	CASSFAGGFQGYTF
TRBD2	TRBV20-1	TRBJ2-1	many	TGCAGTGCTAGACCGGGACTAGTGTATTCTTCTGAGCAGTTCTTC	CSARPGLVYSSEQFF
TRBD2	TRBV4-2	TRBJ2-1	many	TGTGCCAGCTCCGGGGGGGATGGGTACAATGAGCAGTTCTTC	CASSGGDGYNEQFF
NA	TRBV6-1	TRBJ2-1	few	TGTGCCAGTGGTCGCATCGGAATGGGCAATGAGCAGTTCTTC	CASGRIGMGNEQFF
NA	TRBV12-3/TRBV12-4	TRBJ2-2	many	TGTGCCAGCAGTCTAGAGGAGGTCGGGGAGCTGTTTTTT	CASSLEEVGELFF
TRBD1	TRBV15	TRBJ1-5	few	TGTGCCACCAGCGGACAGGCCTCTGGGCAGACCAAGCATTTT	CATSGQASGQTKHF
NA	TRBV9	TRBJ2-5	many	TGTGCCAGCAGCCGAGCAGGGGGGCAAGAGACCCAGTACTTC	CASSRAGGQETQYF
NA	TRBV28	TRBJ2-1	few	TGTGCCAGCAGTTTGGGCACTTCAGGTGAGCAGTTCTTC	CASSLGTSGEQFF
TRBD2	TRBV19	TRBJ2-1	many	TGTGCCAGTAGGGGGTCGAGCGGGAGGGCGGAGCAGTTCTTC	CASRGSSGRAEQFF
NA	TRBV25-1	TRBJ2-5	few	TGTGCCAGCAGTGATAAAATGGGGATGGAGACCCAGTACTTC	CASSDKMGMETQYF
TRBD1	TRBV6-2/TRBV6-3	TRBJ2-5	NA	TGTGCCAGCAGACCCCCGGGGACAGGGGGCCTGGGGACCCAGTACTTC	CASRPPGTGGLGTQYF
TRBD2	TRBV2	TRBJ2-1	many	TGTGCCAGCAGTTTTAGCGGGAGAGGTAATGAGCAGTTCTTC	CASSFSGRGNEQFF
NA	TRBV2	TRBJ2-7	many	TGTGCCAGCAGTGCAGTGGATCTTACCTACGAGCAGTACTTC	CASSAVDLTYEQYF
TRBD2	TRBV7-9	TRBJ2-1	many	TGTGCCAGCGGGACTAGCGTATCCAATGAGCAGTTCTTC	CASGTSVSNEQFF
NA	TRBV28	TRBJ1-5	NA	TGTGCCAGCAGTGATTGGACGGACAGAGGCAATCAGCCCCAGCATTTT	CASSDWTDRGNQPQHF
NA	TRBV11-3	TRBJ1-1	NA	TGTGCCAGCAGCTTAGAGATGGCCCGGGGCACTGAAGCTTTCTTT	CASSLEMARGTEAFF
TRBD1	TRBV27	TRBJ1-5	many	TGTGCCAGCAGGCCGGGACAGGGAGGACGCAATCAGCCCCAGCATTTT	CASRPGQGGRNQPQHF
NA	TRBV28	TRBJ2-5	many	TGTGCCAGCAGTTTAGGGTACCAAGAGACCCAGTACTTC	CASSLGYQETQYF
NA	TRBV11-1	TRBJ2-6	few	TGTGCCAGCGGGCCTGGGAGAACCCCCTCTGGGGCCAACGTCCTGACTTTC	CASGPGRTPSGANVLTF
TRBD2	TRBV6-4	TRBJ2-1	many	TGTGCCAGCAGTCTCGTAACCGGGACTAGCGGGGGTAGCTACAATGAGCAGTTCTTC	CASSLVTGTSGGSYNEQFF
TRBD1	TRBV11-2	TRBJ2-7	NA	TGTGCCAGCAGCGAATACAGGGGAGTCTACGAGCAGTACTTC	CASSEYRGVYEQYF
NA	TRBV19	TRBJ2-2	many	TGTGCCAGTAGTATAGTGGGTCGGATGAACACCGGGGAGCTGTTTTTT	CASSIVGRMNTGELFF
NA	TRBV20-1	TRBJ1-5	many	TGCAGTGCTAGAGATAGTCAGGGTGATCAGCCCCAGCATTTT	CSARDSQGDQPQHF
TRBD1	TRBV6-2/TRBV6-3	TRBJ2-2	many	TGTGCCGGCTCCGGGACAGACACCGGGGAGCTGTTTTTT	CAGSGTDTGELFF
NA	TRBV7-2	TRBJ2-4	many	TGTGCCAGCAGCCGACCACAGGGCTCCAAAAACATTCAGTACTTC	CASSRPQGSKNIQYF
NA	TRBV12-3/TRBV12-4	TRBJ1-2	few	TGTGCCAGCAGTCAGGGGCTAAATGGCTACACCTTC	CASSQGLNGYTF
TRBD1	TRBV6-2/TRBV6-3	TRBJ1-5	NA	TGTGCCAGCAGTTGGGGGACAGATAGCAATCAGCCCCAGCATTTT	CASSWGTDSNQPQHF
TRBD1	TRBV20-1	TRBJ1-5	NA	TGCAGTGCCCGCCGGCTTCCGGGGACAGGGGGAACTCAGCCCCAGCATTTT	CSARRLPGTGGTQPQHF